The subject of this entry is one T cell receptor (beta chain). These data belong to a study of technical replicates of blood from a handful of donors. Sequenced by immunoSEQ multiplex PCR; TCRdb stores in-frame clones only, minus some. Of more than 70,000 clones detected, 93% appear once; the ten largest clones hold about 0.26%. This CDR3 contains 15 residues. V dropped 3 bases and J dropped 3; count of bases not matched to a gene: 8. Germline V gene data show CDR1 as SGHNT and CDR2 as YYREEE (reference sequence). This clonotype originated in a human donor in good health. This chain joins TRBV5-4 and TRBJ1-2; TRBD1 agrees at 7 bases. Sequenced material: T cells isolated from PBMCs. The CDR3 region has the DNA TGTGCCAGCAGCTACGGGACAGTTGCTTACTATGGCTACACCTTC. Its protein is CASSYGTVAYYGYTF.